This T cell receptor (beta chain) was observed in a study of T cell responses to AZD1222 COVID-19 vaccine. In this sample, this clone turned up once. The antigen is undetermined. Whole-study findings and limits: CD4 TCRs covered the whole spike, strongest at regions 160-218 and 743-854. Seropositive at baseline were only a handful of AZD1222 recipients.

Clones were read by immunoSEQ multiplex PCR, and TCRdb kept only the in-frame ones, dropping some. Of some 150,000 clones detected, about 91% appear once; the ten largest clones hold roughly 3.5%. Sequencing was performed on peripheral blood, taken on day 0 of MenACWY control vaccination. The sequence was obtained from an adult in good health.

The CDR3 reads CASSEDALGGYTF. In DNA, the CDR3 is TGTGCCAGCAGTGAAGACGCCTTGGGGGGCTACACCTTC. This chain connects TRBV6-1 to TRBJ1-2; D unresolved. V lost 1 base and J 8 bases, leaving 11 bases between the germline ends. The CDR3 is made up of 13 amino acids. In germline, CDR1 is MNHNS, CDR2 SASEGT.